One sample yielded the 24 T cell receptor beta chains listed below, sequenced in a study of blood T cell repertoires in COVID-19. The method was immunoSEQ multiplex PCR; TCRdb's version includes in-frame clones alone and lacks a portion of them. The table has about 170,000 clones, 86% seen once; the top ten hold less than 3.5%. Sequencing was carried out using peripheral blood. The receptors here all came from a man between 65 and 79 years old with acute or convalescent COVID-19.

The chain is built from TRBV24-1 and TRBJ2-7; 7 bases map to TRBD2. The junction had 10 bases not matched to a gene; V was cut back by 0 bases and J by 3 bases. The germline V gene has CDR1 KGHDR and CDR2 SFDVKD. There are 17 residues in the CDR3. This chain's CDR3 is CATSDLHWGGEGYEQYF. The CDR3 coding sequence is TGTGCCACCAGTGATTTGCACTGGGGGGGGGAAGGCTACGAGCAGTACTTC.

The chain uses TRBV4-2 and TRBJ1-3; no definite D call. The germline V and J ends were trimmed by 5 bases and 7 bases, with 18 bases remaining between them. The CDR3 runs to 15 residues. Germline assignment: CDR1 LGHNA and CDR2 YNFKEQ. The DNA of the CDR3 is TGTGCCAGCAGCACCAAGAGCATTAGCACTAACACCATATATTTT. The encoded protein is CASSTKSISTNTIYF.

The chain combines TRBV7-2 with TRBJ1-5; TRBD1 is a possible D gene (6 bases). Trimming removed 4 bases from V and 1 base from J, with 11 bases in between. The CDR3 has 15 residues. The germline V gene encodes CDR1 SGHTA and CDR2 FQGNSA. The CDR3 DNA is TGTGCCAGCAGCTCAGGGGATTGGAGCAATCAGCCCCAGCATTTT. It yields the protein CASSSGDWSNQPQHF.

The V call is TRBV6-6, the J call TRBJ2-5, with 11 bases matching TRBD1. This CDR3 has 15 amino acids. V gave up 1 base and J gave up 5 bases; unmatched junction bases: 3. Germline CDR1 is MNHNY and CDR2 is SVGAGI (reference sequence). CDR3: CASSYWDRGFETQYF. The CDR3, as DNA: TGTGCCAGCAGTTACTGGGACAGGGGGTTTGAGACCCAGTACTTC.

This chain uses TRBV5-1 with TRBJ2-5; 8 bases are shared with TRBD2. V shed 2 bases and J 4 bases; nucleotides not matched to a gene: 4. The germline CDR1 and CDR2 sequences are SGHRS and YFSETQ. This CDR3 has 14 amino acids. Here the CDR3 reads CASSLAGVGETQYF. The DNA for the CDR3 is TGCGCCAGCAGCTTAGCGGGAGTCGGAGAGACCCAGTACTTC.

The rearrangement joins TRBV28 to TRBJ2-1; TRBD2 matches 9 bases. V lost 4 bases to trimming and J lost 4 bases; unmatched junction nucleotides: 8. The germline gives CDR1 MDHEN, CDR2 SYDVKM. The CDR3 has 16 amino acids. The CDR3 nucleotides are TGTGCCAGCAGTTCTTTGACTAGCGGCAGATACAATGAGCAGTTCTTC. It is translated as CASSSLTSGRYNEQFF.

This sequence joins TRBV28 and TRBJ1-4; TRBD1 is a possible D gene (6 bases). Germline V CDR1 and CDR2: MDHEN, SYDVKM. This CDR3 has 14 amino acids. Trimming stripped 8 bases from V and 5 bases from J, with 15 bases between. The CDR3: CASRTPGVNEKLFF. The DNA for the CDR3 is TGTGCCAGCCGAACGCCAGGGGTAAATGAAAAACTGTTTTTT.

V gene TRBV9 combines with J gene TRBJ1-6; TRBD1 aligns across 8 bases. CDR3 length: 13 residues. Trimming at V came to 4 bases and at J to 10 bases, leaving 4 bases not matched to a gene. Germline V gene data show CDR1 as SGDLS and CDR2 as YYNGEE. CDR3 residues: CASSSQGDSPLHF. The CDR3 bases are TGTGCCAGCAGCTCACAGGGGGACTCACCCCTCCACTTT.

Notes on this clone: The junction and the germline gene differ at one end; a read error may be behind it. The CDR3 here is CASSLRETQYF. The CDR3 region has the DNA TGTGCCAGTAGCTTACGGGAGACCCAGTACTTC. J is TRBJ2-5 and V is TRBV11-2, with D hard to call. CDR3 length: 11 residues. Germline V CDR1 and CDR2: SGHAT, FQNNGV.

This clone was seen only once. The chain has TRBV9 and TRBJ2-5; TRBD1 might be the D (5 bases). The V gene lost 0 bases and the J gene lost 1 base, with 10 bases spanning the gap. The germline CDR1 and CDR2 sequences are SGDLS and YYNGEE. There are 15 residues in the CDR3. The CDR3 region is CASSVEQGGQETQYF. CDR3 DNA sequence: TGTGCCAGCAGCGTAGAGCAGGGCGGCCAAGAGACCCAGTACTTC.

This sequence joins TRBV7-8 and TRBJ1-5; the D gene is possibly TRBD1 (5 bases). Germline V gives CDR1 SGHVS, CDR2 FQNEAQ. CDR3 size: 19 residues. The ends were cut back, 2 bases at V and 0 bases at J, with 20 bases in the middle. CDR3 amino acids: CASSLRSGIGINSNQPQHF. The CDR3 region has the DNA TGTGCCAGCAGCTTAAGGTCAGGGATTGGGATTAATAGCAATCAGCCCCAGCATTTT.

DNA of the CDR3: TGCGCCAGCAGCCAAGCCCGGGGACTTAAACTGTTTTTT. It codes for CASSQARGLKLFF. The genes are TRBV4-3 and TRBJ1-4, with a tentative D call TRBD1 (5 bases). V was pared by 1 base and J by 11 bases, with 11 bases between. The germline V gene has CDR1 LGHNA and CDR2 YSLEER. The length of the CDR3 is 13 residues.

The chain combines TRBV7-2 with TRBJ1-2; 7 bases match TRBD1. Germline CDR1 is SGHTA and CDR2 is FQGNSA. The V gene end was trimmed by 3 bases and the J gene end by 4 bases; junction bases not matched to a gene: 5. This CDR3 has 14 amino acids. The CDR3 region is CASSLTGTSYGYTF. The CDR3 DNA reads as TGTGCCAGCAGCTTGACAGGGACCTCCTATGGCTACACCTTC.

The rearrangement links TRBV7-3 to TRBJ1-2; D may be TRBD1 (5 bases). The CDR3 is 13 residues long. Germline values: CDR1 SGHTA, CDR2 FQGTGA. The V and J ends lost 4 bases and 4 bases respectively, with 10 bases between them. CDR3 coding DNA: TGTGCCAGCAGCTCGGACAATTTCTATGGCTACACCTTC. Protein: CASSSDNFYGYTF.

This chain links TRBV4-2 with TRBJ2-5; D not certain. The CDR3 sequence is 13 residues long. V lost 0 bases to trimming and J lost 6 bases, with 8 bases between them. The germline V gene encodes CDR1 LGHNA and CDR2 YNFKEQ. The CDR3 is CASSQDSFQTQYF. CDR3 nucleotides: TGTGCCAGCAGCCAAGATTCCTTTCAGACCCAGTACTTC.

CDR3 region: CASSIGTSGGGTYEQYF. As DNA, the CDR3 is TGTGCCAGTAGTATAGGGACTAGCGGGGGGGGCACCTACGAGCAGTACTTC. This chain connects TRBV19 to TRBJ2-7; 15 nucleotides line up with TRBD2. The CDR3 runs to 17 residues. The ends lost 1 base at V and 2 bases at J; junction bases unmatched: 3. Germline-derived CDR1 and CDR2 are LNHDA and SQIVND (reference sequence).

The CDR3 sequence: CARTSGDSSYNEQFF. CDR3 DNA: TGTGCCAGAACCTCGGGGGATAGCTCCTACAATGAGCAGTTCTTC. J is TRBJ2-1 and V is TRBV7-5; the table assigns TRBD2, which was not confirmed against the DNA. TRBV7-5 is a listed pseudogene. The CDR3 sequence is 15 residues long.

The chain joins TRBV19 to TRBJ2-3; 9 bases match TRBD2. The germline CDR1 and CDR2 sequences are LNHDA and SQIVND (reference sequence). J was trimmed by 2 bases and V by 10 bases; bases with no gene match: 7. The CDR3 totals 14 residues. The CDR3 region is CATHQRGATDTQYF. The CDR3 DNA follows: TGTGCCACCCACCAGCGGGGGGCCACAGATACGCAGTATTTT. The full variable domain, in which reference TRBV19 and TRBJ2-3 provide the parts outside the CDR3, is DGGITQSPKYLFRKEGQNVTLSCEQNLNHDAMYWYRQDPGQGLRLIYYSQIVNDFQKGDIAEGYSVSREKKESFPLTVTSAQKNPTAFYLCATHQRGATDTQYFGPGTRLTVL.

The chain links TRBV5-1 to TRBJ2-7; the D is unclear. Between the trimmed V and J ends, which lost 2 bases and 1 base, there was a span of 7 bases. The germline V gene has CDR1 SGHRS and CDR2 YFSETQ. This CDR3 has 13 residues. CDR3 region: CASSFIQSYEQYF. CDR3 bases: TGCGCCAGCAGCTTTATACAATCCTACGAGCAGTACTTC.

The CDR3 DNA sequence: TGTGCCACCAGTGATTTGGGACAGGGAGAATATGGCTACACCTTC. Translating it yields CATSDLGQGEYGYTF. V is TRBV24-1 and J is TRBJ1-2; the match to TRBD1 covers 8 bases. V lost 0 bases and J lost 5; bases outside the gene matches: 4. This CDR3 region has 15 residues. Germline-derived CDR1 and CDR2 are KGHDR and SFDVKD.

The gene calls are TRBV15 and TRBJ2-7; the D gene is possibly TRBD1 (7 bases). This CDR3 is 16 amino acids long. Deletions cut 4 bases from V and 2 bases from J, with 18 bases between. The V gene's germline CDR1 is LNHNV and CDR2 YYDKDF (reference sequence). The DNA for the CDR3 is TGTGCCACCAGCACCAGGGGGGCCACGATTACCTACGAGCAGTACTTC. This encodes CATSTRGATITYEQYF.

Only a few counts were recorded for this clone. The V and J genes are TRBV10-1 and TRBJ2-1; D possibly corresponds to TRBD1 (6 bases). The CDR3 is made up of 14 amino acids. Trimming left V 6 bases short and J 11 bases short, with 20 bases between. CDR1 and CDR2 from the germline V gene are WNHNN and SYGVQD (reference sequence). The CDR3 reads CASSWGRSEGKQFF. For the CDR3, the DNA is TGCGCCAGCAGCTGGGGGCGGTCTGAGGGGAAGCAGTTCTTC.

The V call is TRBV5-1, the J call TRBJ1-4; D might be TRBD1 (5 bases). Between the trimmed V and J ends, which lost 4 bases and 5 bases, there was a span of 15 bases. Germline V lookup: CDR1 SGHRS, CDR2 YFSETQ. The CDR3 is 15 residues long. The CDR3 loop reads CASSPDGGTNEKLFF. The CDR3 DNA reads TGCGCCAGCAGCCCTGATGGGGGGACGAATGAAAAACTGTTTTTT.

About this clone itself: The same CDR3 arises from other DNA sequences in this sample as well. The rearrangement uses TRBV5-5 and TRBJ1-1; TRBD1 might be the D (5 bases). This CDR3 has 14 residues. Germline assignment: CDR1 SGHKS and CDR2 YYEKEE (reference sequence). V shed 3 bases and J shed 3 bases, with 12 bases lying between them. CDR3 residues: CASSSGWGDTEAFF. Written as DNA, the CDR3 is TGTGCCAGCAGCTCTGGATGGGGGGACACTGAAGCTTTCTTT. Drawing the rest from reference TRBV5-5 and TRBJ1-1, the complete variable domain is DAGVTQSPTHLIKTRGQQVTLRCSPISGHKSVSWYQQVLGQGPQFIFQYYEKEERGRGNFPDRFSARQFPNYSSELNVNALLLGDSALYLCASSSGWGDTEAFFGQGTRLTVV.